This is a list of T cell receptor beta chains from one sample in a study of beta chain features in type 1 diabetes. Only in-frame clones appear in the TCRdb table, and some are missing; sequencing was by immunoSEQ multiplex PCR. The sample records about 340,000 clones, about a tenth being singletons. Source material: central memory CD4+ T cells from blood. The origin of the receptors is a man aged 25 to 40 with type 1 diabetes. Both conserved end residues are part of each CDR3. The D gene is left open where the match is weak.

>TRBV19|.
CASSIEADTQYF
>TRBV13|TRBD1
CASSSRQGALEKLFF
>TRBV28|TRBD1
CASRVQGAWYEQYF
>TRBV11-2|.
CASSLDGGRISIQYF
>TRBV7-2|.
CASSADIVVETQYF
>TRBV28|.
CASSSPSGWQYF
>TRBV5-4|TRBD1
CASSLTGEGNTIYF
>TRBV29-1|.
CSGVDQSNSYEQYF
>TRBV7-6|.
CASSLEFSRETQYF
>TRBV6-5|.
CASSETERFF
>TRBV2|TRBD2
CASNVAGKTDTQYF
>TRBV6-6|.
CASRTEGGAVGYGYTF
>TRBV6-1|.
CASGDQGNYGYTF
>TRBV19|TRBD2
CASSMFQRGTDTQYF
>TRBV29-1|TRBD1
CSVVRGLDRGSYEQYF
>TRBV6-5|.
CASSLVGGPGQPQHF
>TRBV11-2|.
CASSPTKGLRNTEAFF
>TRBV30|TRBD1
CAWNTGTGATEAFF
>TRBV29-1|TRBD1
CSVKTGTGGYEQYF
>TRBV5-1|.
CASSLNPQVGYTF
>TRBV28|TRBD2
CASGAAGAGDTQYF
>TRBV30|.
CAWSLDTEAFF
>TRBV28|TRBD1
CASSFPGQQGNGYTF
>TRBV6-6|TRBD2
CASSPQRGAGNEQFF
>TRBV2|.
CASSVATIPYNEQFF
>TRBV28|.
CASSFFRGYEQYF
>TRBV6-6|TRBD1
CASSAPDRVTEAFF
>TRBV5-1|TRBD1
CASSLEGGQIQETQYF
>TRBV6-6|TRBD1
CASSPRTGGDQPQHF
>TRBV6-5|.
CASSYEGSPLHF
>TRBV4-1|.
CASSQEGGGATGELFF
>TRBV5-1|TRBD2
CASSQELAGFNEQFF
>TRBV6-1|.
CASSELAGRRDYEQYF
>TRBV11-2|TRBD1
CASSPGDRAGDTQYF
>TRBV7-2|.
CASSAATREQFF
>TRBV2|.
CASSPLGQQAYNEQFF
>TRBV18|.
CASSAAGGANQPQHF
>TRBV10-3|TRBD1
CAISEQGADGAFF